This entry features one T cell receptor beta chain sequence. This clonotype was seen only a few times. Its antigen is still unknown. A much larger clone differs from this one at a single base, so this may be a read error. Including the terminal cysteine and phenylalanine, the CDR3 comprises 16 residues. Of all the DNA, just the CDR3 is kept, 48 bases in frame from base 1. The germline V gene provides CDR1 KGHSH and CDR2 LQKENI. V ends up 2 bases short and J 6 bases short, with an unmatched junction base count of 9. This sample is part of a study of blood T cells in healthy people across ages (dated by TCRdb to about 2015). Some background on the complete study: In model experiments, template switching captured about one uniquely barcoded TCR beta cDNA molecule for every two T cells. Donors were grouped into four age groups: young (average roughly 15 years), middle-aged (under 40), aged (roughly 62) and long-lived (over 80). Donors of different ages were randomly distributed across sequencing lanes to avoid experimental bias. The study measured age-related changes in TCR beta repertoire diversity using deep sequencing normalized with unique cDNA molecular identifiers. Using the same blood draw, the study looked at two additional independent replicas of 1 million unique cDNA reads for two donors, one aged 18 to 30 and the other aged 80 or older.

On the study overall, not on this receptor specifically: Observed TCR beta diversity correlated strongly with the percentage of naive T cells measured by flow cytometry. Donor CMV infection status was unknown, potentially confounding age-related changes in expanded clonotypes. Compared with the aged group, the long-lived group had more naive CD4+ T cells, fewer expanded clones and increased TCR diversity, suggesting age selection. As age increased, observed TCR beta diversity per million T cells dropped in a roughly linear way, and a significant reduction was already evident by age around 41. Estimates of total diversity based on one million sequenced T cells were regarded as lower bounds and as underestimates. Conclusive comparison of naive and antigen-experienced compartments was prevented by the profiling of bulk unsorted PBMCs.

Libraries were built with 5' RACE. For sequencing, an Illumina HiSeq 2500 was employed. A second PCR of roughly 7 to 12 cycles was performed with a sample-barcoded 5' primer and a J-beta primer mix. A unique molecular identifier was introduced onto each TCR beta cDNA molecule by a template-switch 5' adaptor carrying 12 random nucleotides. Each sample yielded at least 2.5 million CDR3-containing paired-end reads. All of the RNA was converted into first-strand cDNA using the Mint cDNA synthesis kit, with a TRBC-specific oligonucleotide serving as the primer. Following uracil-DNA glycosylase treatment, all cDNA underwent a first 18-cycle PCR with the universal primers M1SS and BC2_uni_R. On the authors' methods: For normalization, 1 million high-quality reads, each with a distinct molecular identifier, were randomly selected from each sample. Instead of being binned into consensus sequences, reads with shared molecular identifiers were discarded. MiTCR, set to a Q25 quality threshold and the strictest error-elimination algorithm, was used for CDR3 identification, clonotype clustering and error correction. A nonparametric unseen species model using Euler transformation provided a lower-bound estimate of total TCR beta diversity. The raw public data were reprocessed by TCRdb itself: fastp quality trimming at Q25, MiXCR clonotype calling, in-frame beta chains only. For every CDR3 protein sequence, its rows merge into one entry that carries the most common genes and DNA. What appears here as the V and J calls and clone size reflects TCRdb's work, not the paper's. The sample yields more than 800,000 distinct CDR3 sequences; 25% to 30% were counted once. The ten largest account for around a sixth of the sample.

Systemically healthy Caucasian individuals from Russia, 35 to 50 in total and aged about 6 to 100 years, were included as donors. Ten milliliters of peripheral blood were drawn from each donor into EDTA-treated Vacutainer tubes. Ficoll-Paque density-gradient centrifugation was used to isolate PBMCs, with at least 6 million obtained per sample. Total RNA, at least 5.5 micrograms per sample, was extracted from PBMCs with Trizol reagent. Naive CD45RAhigh/CD27high T cell percentages were measured by flow cytometry on a PBMC aliquot from every donor. Recombination connected TRBV18 to TRBJ2-1; TRBD2 lines up with 8 middle nucleotides. Source material: blood. This receptor was identified in a woman older than 75 in good health. This receptor carries the CDR3 CASSPGPGLGSNEQFF. In nucleotide form, the sequence is TGTGCCAGCTCACCAGGACCGGGACTAGGGAGCAATGAGCAGTTCTTC.